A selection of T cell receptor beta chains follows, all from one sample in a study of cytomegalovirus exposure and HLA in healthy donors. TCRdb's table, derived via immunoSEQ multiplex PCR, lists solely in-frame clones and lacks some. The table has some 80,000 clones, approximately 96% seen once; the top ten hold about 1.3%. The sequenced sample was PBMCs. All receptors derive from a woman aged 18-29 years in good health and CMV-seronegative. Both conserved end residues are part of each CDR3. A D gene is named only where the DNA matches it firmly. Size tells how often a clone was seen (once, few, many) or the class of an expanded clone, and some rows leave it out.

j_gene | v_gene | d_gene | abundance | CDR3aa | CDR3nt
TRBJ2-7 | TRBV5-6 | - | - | CASSSGAVVDEQYF | TGTGCCAGCAGCTCGGGAGCTGTGGTCGACGAGCAGTACTTC
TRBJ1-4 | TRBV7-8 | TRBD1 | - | CASREGQLNEKLFF | TGTGCCAGCAGGGAGGGACAGCTTAATGAAAAACTGTTTTTT
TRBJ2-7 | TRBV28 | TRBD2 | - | CASSLTSGIPEQYF | TGTGCCAGCAGTTTGACTAGCGGGATTCCCGAGCAGTACTTC
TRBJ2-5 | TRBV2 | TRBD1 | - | CASSVGQPLETQYF | TGTGCCAGCAGTGTGGGACAGCCTTTAGAGACCCAGTACTTC
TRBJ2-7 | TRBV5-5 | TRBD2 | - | CASSLGGSGRIEQYF | TGTGCCAGCAGCTTGGGAGGTAGCGGGAGAATAGAGCAGTACTTC
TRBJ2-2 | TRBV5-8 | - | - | CASSLKLWALNTGELFF | TGTGCCAGCAGCTTGAAATTGTGGGCGCTGAACACCGGGGAGCTGTTTTTT
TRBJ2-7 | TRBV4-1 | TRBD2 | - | CASSPVGLGRGGRYEQYF | TGCGCCAGCAGCCCAGTAGGACTAGGGAGGGGAGGGCGCTACGAGCAGTACTTC
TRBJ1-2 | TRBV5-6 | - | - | CASSPATGYYGYTF | TGTGCCAGCAGCCCGGCAACAGGGTACTATGGCTACACCTTC
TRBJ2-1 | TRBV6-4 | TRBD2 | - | CASSDGSGSNEQFF | TGTGCCAGCAGTGACGGTAGCGGGAGCAATGAGCAGTTCTTC
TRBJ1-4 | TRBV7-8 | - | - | CASSLPGFGEKLFF | TGTGCCAGCAGCCTCCCAGGATTTGGTGAAAAACTGTTTTTT
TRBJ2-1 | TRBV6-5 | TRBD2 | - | CASSASGGTINEQFF | TGTGCCAGCAGTGCCTCTGGCGGGACTATTAATGAGCAGTTCTTC
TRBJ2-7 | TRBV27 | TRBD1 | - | CASRGQGASYEQYF | TGTGCCAGCAGGGGACAGGGGGCCTCCTACGAGCAGTACTTC
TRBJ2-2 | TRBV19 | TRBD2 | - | CASTTSGWRGELFF | TGTGCCAGTACTACTAGCGGGTGGAGAGGGGAGCTGTTTTTT
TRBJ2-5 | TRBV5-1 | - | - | CASSLAIMRETPGTQYF | TGCGCCAGCAGCTTGGCAATAATGAGGGAGACCCCGGGGACCCAGTACTTC
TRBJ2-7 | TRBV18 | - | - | CASSDYTGFGTPTYEQYF | TGTGCCAGCTCAGATTATACCGGCTTCGGGACACCCACCTACGAGCAGTACTTC
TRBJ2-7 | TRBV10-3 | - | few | CAISAQYEQYF | TGTGCCATCAGTGCCCAATACGAGCAGTACTTC
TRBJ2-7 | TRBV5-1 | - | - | CASNRGGILGEQYF | TGCGCCAGCAACAGGGGCGGGATCTTGGGCGAGCAGTACTTC
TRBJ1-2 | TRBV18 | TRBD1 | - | CASSPQDRANYGYTF | TGTGCCAGCTCACCACAGGACAGGGCCAACTATGGCTACACCTTC
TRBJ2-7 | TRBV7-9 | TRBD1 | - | CASSKEQGAREQYF | TGTGCCAGCAGCAAAGAACAGGGGGCGAGGGAGCAGTACTTC
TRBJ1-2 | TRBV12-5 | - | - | CASGLGVQLSGYTF | TGTGCTAGTGGTCTGGGGGTACAGTTGAGCGGCTACACCTTC
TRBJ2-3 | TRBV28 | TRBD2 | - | CASSGIWGGDTQYF | TGTGCCAGCAGCGGTATTTGGGGGGGGGATACGCAGTATTTT
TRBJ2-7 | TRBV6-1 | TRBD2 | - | CASSAGGSFTYEQYF | TGTGCCAGCAGTGCGGGGGGGTCCTTCACCTACGAGCAGTACTTC
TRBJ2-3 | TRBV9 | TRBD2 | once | CASTPAGEVTDTQYF | TGTGCCAGCACCCCAGCGGGAGAGGTCACAGATACGCAGTATTTT
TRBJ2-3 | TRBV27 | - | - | CASKGIGLDTQYF | TGTGCCAGCAAGGGGATAGGTTTGGATACGCAGTATTTT
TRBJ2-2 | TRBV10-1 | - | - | CASSESSIPGELFF | TGCGCCAGCAGTGAGTCGAGTATTCCCGGGGAGCTGTTTTTT
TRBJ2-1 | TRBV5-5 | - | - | CASSLESSLYNEQFF | TGTGCCAGCAGCTTGGAGTCTAGCCTGTACAATGAGCAGTTCTTC
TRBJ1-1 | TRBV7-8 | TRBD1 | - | CASSFSTDRATEAFF | TGTGCCAGCAGCTTTTCCACCGACAGGGCCACTGAAGCTTTCTTT
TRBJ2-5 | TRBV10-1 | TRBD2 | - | CASMPREVYQETQYF | TGCGCCAGCATGCCGCGGGAGGTATACCAAGAGACCCAGTACTTC
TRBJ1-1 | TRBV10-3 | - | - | CAISEQGNTEAFF | TGTGCCATCAGTGAACAGGGGAACACTGAAGCTTTCTTT
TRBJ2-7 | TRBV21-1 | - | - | CARQPLEREGLRYGEQYF | TGTGCCAGGCAGCCACTTGAGCGGGAGGGCCTCCGCTACGGCGAGCAGTACTTC
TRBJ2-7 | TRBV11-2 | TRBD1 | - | CASRADRDEQYF | TGTGCCAGCAGAGCGGACAGGGACGAGCAGTACTTC
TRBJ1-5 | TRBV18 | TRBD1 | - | CASSQDRVNQPQHF | TGTGCCAGCTCACAGGACAGGGTGAATCAGCCCCAGCATTTT
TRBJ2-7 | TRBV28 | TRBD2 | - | CASSLAGVHYEQYF | TGTGCCAGCAGTTTAGCGGGAGTGCACTACGAGCAGTACTTC
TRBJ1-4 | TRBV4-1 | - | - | CASSQVGGQYNEKLFF | TGCGCCAGCAGCCAGGTTGGAGGACAGTATAATGAAAAACTGTTTTTT
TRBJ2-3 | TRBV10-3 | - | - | CATRPGQAPLNTQYF | TGTGCCACCCGACCTGGGCAGGCCCCTTTGAATACGCAGTATTTT
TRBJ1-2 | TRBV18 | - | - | CASSPLVGGGNGYTF | TGTGCCAGCTCACCACTCGTCGGGGGAGGAAATGGCTACACCTTC
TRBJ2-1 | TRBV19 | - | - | CASSTLAPLYNEQFF | TGTGCCAGTAGTACCCTAGCGCCTCTCTACAATGAGCAGTTCTTC
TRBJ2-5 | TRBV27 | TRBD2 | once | CASSLVAGSETQYF | TGTGCCAGCAGTCTAGTAGCGGGATCGGAGACCCAGTACTTC
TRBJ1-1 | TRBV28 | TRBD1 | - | CASSLADRANTEAFF | TGTGCCAGCAGTTTAGCTGACAGGGCGAACACTGAAGCTTTCTTT
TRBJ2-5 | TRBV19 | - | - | CASSIRETQYF | TGTGCCAGTAGTATCCGGGAGACCCAGTACTTC
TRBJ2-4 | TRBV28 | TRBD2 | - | CASRAGAIQYF | TGTGCCAGCAGAGCGGGGGCCATTCAGTACTTC
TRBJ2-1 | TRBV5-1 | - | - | CASSQVGNEQFF | TGCGCCAGCAGTCAGGTGGGCAATGAGCAGTTCTTC
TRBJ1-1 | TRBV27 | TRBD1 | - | CASSRDSGLPNTEAFF | TGTGCCAGCAGCCGGGACAGCGGCCTACCGAACACTGAAGCTTTCTTT
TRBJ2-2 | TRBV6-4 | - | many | CASSDGSTGELFF | TGTGCCAGCAGTGACGGGAGCACCGGGGAGCTGTTTTTT
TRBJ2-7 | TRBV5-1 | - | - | CASSPQTQRGEQYF | TGCGCCAGCAGCCCCCAGACCCAGAGAGGCGAGCAGTACTTC
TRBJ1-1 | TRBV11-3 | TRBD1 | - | CASSLVRDSEAFF | TGTGCCAGCAGCTTAGTAAGGGACAGTGAAGCTTTCTTT
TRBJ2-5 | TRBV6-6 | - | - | CASSPGVQETQYF | TGTGCCAGCAGTCCGGGGGTCCAGGAGACCCAGTACTTC
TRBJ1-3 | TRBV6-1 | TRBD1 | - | CAGTGAGGNTIYF | TGTGCCGGTACAGGGGCGGGTGGAAACACCATATATTTT
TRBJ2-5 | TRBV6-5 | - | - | CASSPFRVPEETQYF | TGTGCCAGCAGCCCCTTTCGGGTTCCCGAAGAGACCCAGTACTTC
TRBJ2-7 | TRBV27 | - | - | CASSSGYHYEQYF | TGTGCCAGCAGTTCAGGGTACCACTACGAGCAGTACTTC
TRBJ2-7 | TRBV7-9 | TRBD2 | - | CASSFQPSGYEQYF | TGTGCCAGCAGCTTTCAGCCTAGCGGATACGAGCAGTACTTC
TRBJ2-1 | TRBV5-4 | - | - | CASSLYSYSYNEQFF | TGTGCCAGCAGCTTGTACAGCTACTCCTACAATGAGCAGTTCTTC
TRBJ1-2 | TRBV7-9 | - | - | CASNLDRLYGYTF | TGTGCCAGCAACTTAGACAGGCTATATGGCTACACCTTC
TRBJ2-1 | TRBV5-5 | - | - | CASRPQFWATINNEQFF | TGTGCCAGCAGACCGCAGTTTTGGGCCACGATCAACAATGAGCAGTTCTTC
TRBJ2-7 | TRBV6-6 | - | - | CASSYSTAIYEQYF | TGTGCCAGCAGTTACTCTACAGCTATCTACGAGCAGTACTTC
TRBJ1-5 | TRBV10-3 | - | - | CAISSSTTGLQQPQHF | TGTGCCATCAGTTCCTCAACCACAGGGCTACAGCAGCCCCAGCATTTT